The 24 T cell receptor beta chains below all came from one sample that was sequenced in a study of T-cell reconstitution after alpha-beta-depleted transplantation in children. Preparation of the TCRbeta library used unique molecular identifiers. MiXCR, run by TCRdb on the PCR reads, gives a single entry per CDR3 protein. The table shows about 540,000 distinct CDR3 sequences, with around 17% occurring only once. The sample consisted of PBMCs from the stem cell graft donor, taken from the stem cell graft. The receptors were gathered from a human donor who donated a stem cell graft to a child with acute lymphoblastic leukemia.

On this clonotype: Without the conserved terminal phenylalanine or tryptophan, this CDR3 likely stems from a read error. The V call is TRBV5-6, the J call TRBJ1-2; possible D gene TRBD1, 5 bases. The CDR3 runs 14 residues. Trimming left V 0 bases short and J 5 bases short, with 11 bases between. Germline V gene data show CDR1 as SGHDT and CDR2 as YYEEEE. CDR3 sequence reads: CASSLGRVGYGYTL. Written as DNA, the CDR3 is TGTGCCAGCAGCTTGGGCAGGGTGGGGTATGGCTACACCTTG.

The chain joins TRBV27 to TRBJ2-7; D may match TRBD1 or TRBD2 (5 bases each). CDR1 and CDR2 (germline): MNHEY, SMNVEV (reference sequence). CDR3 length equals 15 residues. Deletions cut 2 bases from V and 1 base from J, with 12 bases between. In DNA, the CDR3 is TGTGCCAGCAGTTTAGCCGGGACCCTTTCCTACGAGCAGTACTTC. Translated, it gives CASSLAGTLSYEQYF.

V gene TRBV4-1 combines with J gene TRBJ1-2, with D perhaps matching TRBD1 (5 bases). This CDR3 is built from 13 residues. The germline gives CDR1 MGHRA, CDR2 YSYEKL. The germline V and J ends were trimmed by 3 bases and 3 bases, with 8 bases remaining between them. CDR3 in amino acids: CASSQTVYYGYTF. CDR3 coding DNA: TGCGCCAGCAGCCAGACAGTGTACTATGGCTACACCTTC.

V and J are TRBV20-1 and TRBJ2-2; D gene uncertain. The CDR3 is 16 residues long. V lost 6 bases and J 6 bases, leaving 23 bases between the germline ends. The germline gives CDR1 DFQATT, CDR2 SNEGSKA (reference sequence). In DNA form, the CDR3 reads TGCAGTGCCCAAGGTTTGGGGAAACGTGGTCCCGGGGAGCTGTTTTTT. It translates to CSAQGLGKRGPGELFF.

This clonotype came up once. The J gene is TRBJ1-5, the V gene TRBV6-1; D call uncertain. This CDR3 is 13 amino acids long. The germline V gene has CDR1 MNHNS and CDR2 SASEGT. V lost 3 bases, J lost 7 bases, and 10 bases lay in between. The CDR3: CASSDRVVQPQHF. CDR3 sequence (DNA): TGTGCCAGCAGTGATAGGGTAGTCCAGCCCCAGCATTTT.

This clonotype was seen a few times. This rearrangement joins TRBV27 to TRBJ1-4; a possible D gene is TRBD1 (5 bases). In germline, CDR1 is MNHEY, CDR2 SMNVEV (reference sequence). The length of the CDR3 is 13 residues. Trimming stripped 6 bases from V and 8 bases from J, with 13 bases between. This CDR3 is CASRSQGGEKLFF. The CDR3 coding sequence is TGTGCCAGCAGGTCGCAGGGCGGGGAAAAACTGTTTTTT.

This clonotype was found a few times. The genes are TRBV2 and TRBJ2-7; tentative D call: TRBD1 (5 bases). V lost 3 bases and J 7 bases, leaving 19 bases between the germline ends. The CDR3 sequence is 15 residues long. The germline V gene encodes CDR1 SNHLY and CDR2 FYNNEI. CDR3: CASSDQDTSLREQYF. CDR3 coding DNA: TGTGCCAGCAGTGACCAGGACACAAGTTTGAGGGAGCAGTACTTC.

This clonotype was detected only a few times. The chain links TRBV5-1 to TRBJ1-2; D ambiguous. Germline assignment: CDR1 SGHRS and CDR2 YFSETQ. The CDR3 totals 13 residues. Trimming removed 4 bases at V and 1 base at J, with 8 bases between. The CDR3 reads CASSADGNYGYTF. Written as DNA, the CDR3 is TGCGCCAGCAGCGCGGACGGTAACTATGGCTACACCTTC.

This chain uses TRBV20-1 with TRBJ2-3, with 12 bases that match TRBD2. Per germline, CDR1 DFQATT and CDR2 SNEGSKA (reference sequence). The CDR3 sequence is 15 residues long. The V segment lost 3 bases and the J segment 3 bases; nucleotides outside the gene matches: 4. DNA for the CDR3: TGCAGTGCTAGCGGACTAGCGGGATTTACAGATACGCAGTATTTT. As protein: CSASGLAGFTDTQYF.

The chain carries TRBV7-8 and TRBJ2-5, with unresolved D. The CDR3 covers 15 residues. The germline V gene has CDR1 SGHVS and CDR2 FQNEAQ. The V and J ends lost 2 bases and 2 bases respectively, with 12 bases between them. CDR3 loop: CASSLKELIQETQYF. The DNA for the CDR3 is TGTGCCAGCAGCTTAAAGGAATTGATACAAGAGACCCAGTACTTC.

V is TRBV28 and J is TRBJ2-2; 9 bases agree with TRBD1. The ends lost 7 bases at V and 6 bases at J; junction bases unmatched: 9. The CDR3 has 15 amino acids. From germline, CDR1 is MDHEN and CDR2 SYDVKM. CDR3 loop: CASTLLGQGPGELFF. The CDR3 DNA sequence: TGTGCCAGCACCCTCCTAGGACAGGGGCCCGGGGAGCTGTTTTTT.

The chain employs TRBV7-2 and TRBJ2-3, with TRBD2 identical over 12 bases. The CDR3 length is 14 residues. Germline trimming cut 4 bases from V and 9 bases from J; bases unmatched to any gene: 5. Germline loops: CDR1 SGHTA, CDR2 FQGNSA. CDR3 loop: CASSSIGTSGTQYF. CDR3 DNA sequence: TGTGCCAGCAGCTCAATAGGGACTAGCGGGACGCAGTATTTT.

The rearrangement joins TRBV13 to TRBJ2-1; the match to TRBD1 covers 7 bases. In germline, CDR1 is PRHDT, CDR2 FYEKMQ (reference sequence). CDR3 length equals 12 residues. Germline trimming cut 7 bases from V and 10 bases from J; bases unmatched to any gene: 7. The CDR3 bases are TGTGCCAGCACCACCAGAGGGGGCGAGCAGTTCTTC. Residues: CASTTRGGEQFF.

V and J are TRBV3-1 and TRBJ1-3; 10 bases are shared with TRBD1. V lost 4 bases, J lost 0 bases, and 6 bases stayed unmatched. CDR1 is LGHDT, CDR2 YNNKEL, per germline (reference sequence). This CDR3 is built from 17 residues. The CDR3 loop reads CASSPGQGVYSGNTIYF. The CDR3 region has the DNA TGTGCCAGCAGCCCAGGACAGGGGGTATACTCTGGAAACACCATATATTTT. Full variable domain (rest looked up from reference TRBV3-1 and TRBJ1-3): DTAVSQTPKYLVTQMGNDKSIKCEQNLGHDTMYWYKQDSKKFLKIMFSYNNKELIINETVPNRFSPKSPDKAHLNLHINSLELGDSAVYFCASSPGQGVYSGNTIYFGEGSWLTVV.

The CDR3 sequence is CASSWTSGSPHEQFF. CDR3 DNA sequence: TGTGCCAGCAGCTGGACTAGCGGGAGTCCACATGAGCAGTTCTTC. The rearrangement joins TRBV3-1 to TRBJ2-1; 13 nucleotides match TRBD2. Germline trimming cut 5 bases from V and 8 bases from J; bases unmatched to any gene: 6. The CDR3 length is 15 residues. CDR1 and CDR2 (germline): LGHDT, YNNKEL (reference sequence).

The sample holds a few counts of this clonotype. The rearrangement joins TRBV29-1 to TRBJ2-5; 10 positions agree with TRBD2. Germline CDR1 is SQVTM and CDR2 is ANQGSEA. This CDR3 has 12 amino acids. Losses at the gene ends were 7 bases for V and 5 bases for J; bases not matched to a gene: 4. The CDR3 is CSALAGVETQYF. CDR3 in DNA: TGCAGCGCCCTAGCGGGAGTGGAGACCCAGTACTTC.

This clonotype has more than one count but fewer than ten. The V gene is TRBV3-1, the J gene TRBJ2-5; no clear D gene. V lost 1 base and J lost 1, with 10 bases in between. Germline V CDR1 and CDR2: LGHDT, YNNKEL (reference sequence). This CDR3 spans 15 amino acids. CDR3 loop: CASSQAQDVQETQYF. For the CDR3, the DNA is TGTGCCAGCAGCCAAGCGCAGGACGTCCAAGAGACCCAGTACTTC.

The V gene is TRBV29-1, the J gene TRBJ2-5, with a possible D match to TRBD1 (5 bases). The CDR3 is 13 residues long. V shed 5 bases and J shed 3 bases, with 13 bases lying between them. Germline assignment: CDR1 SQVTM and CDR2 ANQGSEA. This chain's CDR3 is CSVSPQGEETQYF. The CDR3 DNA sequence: TGCAGCGTTAGCCCCCAGGGCGAAGAGACCCAGTACTTC.

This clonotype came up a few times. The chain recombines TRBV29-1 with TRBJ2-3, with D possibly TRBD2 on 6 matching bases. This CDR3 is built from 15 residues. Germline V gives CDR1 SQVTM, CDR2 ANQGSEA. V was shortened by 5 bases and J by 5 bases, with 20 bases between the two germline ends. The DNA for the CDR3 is TGCAGCGTTTTGGGGAAGGGGACTTACGGAGATACGCAGTATTTT. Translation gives CSVLGKGTYGDTQYF.

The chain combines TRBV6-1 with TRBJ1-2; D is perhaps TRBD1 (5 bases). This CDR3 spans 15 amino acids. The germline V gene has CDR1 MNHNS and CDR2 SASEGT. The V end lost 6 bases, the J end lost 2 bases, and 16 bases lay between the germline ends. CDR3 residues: CASSRPSTGNYGYTF. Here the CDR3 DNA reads TGTGCCAGCAGCCGACCCTCTACAGGCAACTATGGCTACACCTTC.

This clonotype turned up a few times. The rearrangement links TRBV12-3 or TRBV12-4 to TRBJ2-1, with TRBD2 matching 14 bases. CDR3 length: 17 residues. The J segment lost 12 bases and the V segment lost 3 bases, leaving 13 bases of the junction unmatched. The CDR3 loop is CASSFAGTSGSSFGQFF. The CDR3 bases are TGTGCCAGCAGTTTCGCCGGGACTAGCGGGAGTAGTTTTGGGCAGTTCTTC.

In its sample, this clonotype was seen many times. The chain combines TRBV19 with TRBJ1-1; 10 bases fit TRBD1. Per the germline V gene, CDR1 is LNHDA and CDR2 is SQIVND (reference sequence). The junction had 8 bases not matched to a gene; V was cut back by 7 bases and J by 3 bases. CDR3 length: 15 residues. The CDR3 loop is CASKGTGAEDTEAFF. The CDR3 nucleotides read TGTGCCAGTAAGGGGACAGGGGCAGAGGACACTGAAGCTTTCTTT.

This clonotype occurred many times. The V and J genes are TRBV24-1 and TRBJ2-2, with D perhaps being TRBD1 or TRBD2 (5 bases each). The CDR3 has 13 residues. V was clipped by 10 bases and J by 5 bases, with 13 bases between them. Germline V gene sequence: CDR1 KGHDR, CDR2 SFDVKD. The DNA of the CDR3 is TGTGCCACGAATGGGGGTGGTACCGGGGAGCTGTTTTTT. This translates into CATNGGGTGELFF.

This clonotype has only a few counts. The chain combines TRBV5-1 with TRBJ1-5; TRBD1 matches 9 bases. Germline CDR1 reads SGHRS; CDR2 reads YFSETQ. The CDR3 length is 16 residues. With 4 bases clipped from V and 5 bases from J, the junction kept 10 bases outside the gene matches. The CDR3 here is CASSPDEQGAHQPQHF. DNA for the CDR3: TGCGCCAGCAGCCCAGATGAACAGGGGGCACATCAGCCCCAGCATTTT.